A single TCR beta chain is shown here with its context. Antigen: not known. This entry is derived from a study of T cell responses to AZD1222 COVID-19 vaccine. The germline V gene has CDR1 SEHNR and CDR2 FQNEAQ (reference sequence). This CDR3 spans 13 amino acids. The V end lost 4 bases, the J end lost 8 bases, and 12 bases lay between the germline ends. Measured with immunoSEQ multiplex PCR; TCRdb has only the in-frame clones, and not every one. Here the sample spans 120,000 or so clones, around 84% being singletons. Study-level points and caveats: It should be noted that donors were predominantly white British and more often female, and clonal diversity was possibly underestimated. A rise in Spike-specific TCR breadth and depth followed two AZD1222 doses. Spike-wide coverage was observed for vaccine-associated CD4 TCRs, with dominant responses at 160-218 and 743-854. The peak T cell response came first, and repertoires were sampled only after it.

The origin of this receptor is an adult who received the AZD1222 COVID-19 vaccine. V usage is TRBV7-9 and J usage is TRBJ2-1; tentatively, D is TRBD2 (5 bases). The sample was peripheral blood, taken 28 days after the second AZD1222 dose. CDR3 residues: CASSSRLRDEQFF. DNA of the CDR3: TGTGCCAGCAGCTCGAGACTGCGGGATGAGCAGTTCTTC.